One and the same sample provided the 15 T cell receptor beta chains below, sequenced in a study of read filtering for tumor transcriptome and immune sequencing. Molecular barcoded adaptors covering alpha/delta and beta/gamma chains were used on 400 to 450 ng RNA. From the reads, TCRdb called clonotypes with MiXCR, one entry per CDR3 protein. The data show fewer than 35,000 distinct CDR3 sequences, with less than 20% seen just once and 15% to 20% held by the top ten. Sequencing was performed on a population of CD138-negative cells sorted from bone marrow. The source is a donor at least 40 years old with multiple myeloma.

About this clonotype: This sequence may be a read error, since a much larger clone differs from it by one base. The CDR3 coding sequence is TGTGCCACCAGGGAGACAGGGGACACCGGGGGGCTGTTTTTT. Translated, it gives CATRETGDTGGLFF. V usage is TRBV24-1 and J usage is TRBJ2-2; 8 bases match TRBD1. Per germline, CDR1 KGHDR and CDR2 SFDVKD. This CDR3 is 14 amino acids long.

This clonotype was seen many times. The V call is TRBV18, the J call TRBJ2-1, with TRBD2 matching 11 bases. The germline V gene encodes CDR1 KGHSH and CDR2 LQKENI. The CDR3 extends over 21 amino acids. J lost 6 bases, V lost 6 bases, and 25 bases had no gene match. DNA for the CDR3: TGTGCCAGCTCGCCAACCGCCGGGACTAGCGGACCCGGATCAGGGTCCAATGAGCAGTTCTTC. It encodes CASSPTAGTSGPGSGSNEQFF.

As regards this clonotype: Since a far larger clone is one base different, this is likely a read error. The chain carries TRBV12-3 or TRBV12-4 and TRBJ1-6; D is ambiguous. CDR3 length: 17 residues. The CDR3 sequence is CANSGAGVGSYNSPLHF. The CDR3, as DNA: TGTGCCAACAGTGGCGCGGGAGTCGGCTCCTATAATTCACCCCTCCACTTT.

This clonotype was counted ten times or more. CDR3 residues: CASSGGWGYTEAFF. CDR3 bases: TGCGCCAGCTCAGGAGGGTGGGGCTACACTGAAGCTTTCTTT. The chain uses TRBV5-1 and TRBJ1-1, with D possibly being TRBD1 (5 bases). The CDR3 has 14 residues. The germline CDR1 and CDR2 sequences are SGHRS and YFSETQ. The V and J ends lost 7 bases and 3 bases respectively, with 16 bases between them.

This clonotype was detected ten times or more. V usage is TRBV5-1 and J usage is TRBJ2-3; TRBD1 might be the D (6 bases). Germline CDR1 SGHRS, CDR2 YFSETQ. V was shortened by 3 bases and J by 1 base, with 9 bases between the two germline ends. This CDR3 spans 14 amino acids. DNA of the CDR3: TGCGCCAGCAGCTCAGGGGATGGCACAGATACGCAGTATTTT. Translation: CASSSGDGTDTQYF.

V gene TRBV2 combines with J gene TRBJ2-3; no definite D call. Trimming left V 4 bases short and J 10 bases short, with 12 bases between. From germline, CDR1 is SNHLY and CDR2 FYNNEI. CDR3 size: 12 residues. CDR3 bases: TGTGCCAGCAGTGGAACCTCTGCGGCGCAGTATTTT. Protein: CASSGTSAAQYF.

This clonotype came up many times. The rearrangement links TRBV2 to TRBJ1-1; D is unresolved. In germline, CDR1 is SNHLY, CDR2 FYNNEI. Trimming left V 6 bases short and J 7 bases short, with 12 bases between. CDR3 length: 12 residues. The CDR3 DNA is TGTGCCAGCAGCCAGAGCATGATTGAAGCTTTCTTT. This sequence encodes CASSQSMIEAFF.

This clonotype was recorded at least ten times. The rearrangement links TRBV6-5 to TRBJ2-5; D gene ambiguous. This CDR3 has 11 residues. V lost 5 bases to trimming and J lost 4 bases, with 5 bases between them. CDR1 is MNHEY and CDR2 is SVGAGI in the germline V gene. CDR3 residues: CASSRRETQYF. The CDR3 bases are TGTGCCAGCAGTCGTCGAGAGACCCAGTACTTC.

With respect to this clonotype: A much more abundant neighbour one base away suggests this may be a read error. V usage is TRBV3-1 and J usage is TRBJ2-3; 8 bases are shared with TRBD2. CDR3 length: 18 residues. With V trimmed by 1 base and J by 3 bases, 12 bases remained unmatched. The germline gives CDR1 LGHDT, CDR2 YNNKEL (reference sequence). CDR3 nucleotide sequence: TGTGCCAGCAGCCAAGGTTTCCTAAGCGGGAGTCTAACAGATACGCAGTATTTT. The encoded protein is CASSQGFLSGSLTDTQYF.

This clonotype was detected many times. The junction does not match germline at one end; this may be a read error. The chain employs TRBV4-1 and TRBJ1-1; D unclear. This CDR3 spans 11 amino acids. Germline V CDR1 and CDR2: MGHRA, YSYEKL. DNA of the CDR3: TGCGCCACCAGCGGTAGGACTGAAGCTTTCTTT. Its translation: CATSGRTEAFF.

Relative to its sample, this clonotype is medium-sized (0.01 to 0.1%). The chain has TRBV5-1 and TRBJ2-1; 10 nucleotides agree with TRBD2. Germline V gene lookup returns CDR1 SGHRS and CDR2 YFSETQ. With 1 base clipped from V and 5 bases from J, the junction kept 9 bases outside the gene matches. This CDR3 comprises 17 residues. The CDR3 sequence: CASSLSLRTSGHNEQFF. For the CDR3, the DNA is TGCGCCAGCAGCTTGAGCCTCCGGACTAGCGGACACAATGAGCAGTTCTTC.

V usage is TRBV5-6 and J usage is TRBJ2-5; D tentatively reads TRBD1 or TRBD2 (5 bases each). The CDR3 extends over 15 amino acids. The V end was cut by 4 bases, the J end by 1 base, with 14 bases between. CDR1 SGHDT and CDR2 YYEEEE come from the germline V gene. The chain's CDR3 is CASSPIRDRQETQYF. CDR3 DNA sequence: TGTGCCAGCAGCCCCATACGGGACCGCCAAGAGACCCAGTACTTC.

This clonotype has a count of ten or more. The chain recombines TRBV6-6 with TRBJ2-1; 11 bases map to TRBD2. From germline, CDR1 is MNHNY and CDR2 SVGAGI (reference sequence). The CDR3 is 17 amino acids. J gave up 3 bases and V 0 bases, and 4 bases lay outside the gene matches. The CDR3 region has the DNA TGTGCCAGCAGTTACTCCGGACTAGCGGGTATCTACAATGAGCAGTTCTTC. It is translated as CASSYSGLAGIYNEQFF.

About this clonotype itself: The CDR3 does not close with the conserved phenylalanine or tryptophan, likely indicating a read error. This sequence joins TRBV5-1 and TRBJ1-1, with 9 bases lining up with TRBD1. Per the germline V gene, CDR1 is SGHRS and CDR2 is YFSETQ. The CDR3 covers 15 residues. CDR3 in amino acids: CASSSGTGKDTEAFY. CDR3 nucleotide sequence: TGCGCCAGCAGCTCTGGGACAGGGAAGGACACCGAAGCTTTCTAT.

V is TRBV7-6 and J is TRBJ1-1, with D uncertain. CDR1 and CDR2 (germline): SGHVS, FNYEAQ. Trimming took 0 bases from V and 4 from J, leaving 12 bases between them. The CDR3 runs to 15 residues. The CDR3 loop reads CASSLAGSPFTEAFF. The CDR3 region has the DNA TGTGCCAGCAGCTTAGCGGGCAGTCCCTTCACTGAAGCTTTCTTT.